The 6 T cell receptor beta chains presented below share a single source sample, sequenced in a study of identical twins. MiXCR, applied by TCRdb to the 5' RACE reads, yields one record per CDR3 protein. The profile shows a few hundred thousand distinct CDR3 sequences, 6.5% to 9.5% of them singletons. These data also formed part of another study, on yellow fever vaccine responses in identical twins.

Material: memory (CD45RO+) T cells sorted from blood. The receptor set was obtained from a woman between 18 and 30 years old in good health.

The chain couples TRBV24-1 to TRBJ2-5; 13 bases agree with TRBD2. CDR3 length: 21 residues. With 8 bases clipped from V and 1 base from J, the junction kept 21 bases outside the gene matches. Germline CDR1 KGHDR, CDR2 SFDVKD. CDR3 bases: TGTGCCACCACATTAAACCTAGGACTAGCGGGAGAGCCCCCGTTCCAAGAGACCCAGTACTTC. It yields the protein CATTLNLGLAGEPPFQETQYF.

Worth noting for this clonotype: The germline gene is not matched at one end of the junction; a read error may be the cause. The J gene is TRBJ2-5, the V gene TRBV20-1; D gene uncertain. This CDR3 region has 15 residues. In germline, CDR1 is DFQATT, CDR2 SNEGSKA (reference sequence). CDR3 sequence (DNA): TGCTGTGCTAGAGTTGGGTCCCGTACCCAAGAGACCCAGTACTTC. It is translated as CCARVGSRTQETQYF.

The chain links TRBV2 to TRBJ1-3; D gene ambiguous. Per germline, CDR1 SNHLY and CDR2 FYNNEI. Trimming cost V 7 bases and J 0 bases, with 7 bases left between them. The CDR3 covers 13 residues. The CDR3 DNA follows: TGTGCCAGCACGATGTACTCTGGAAACACCATATATTTT. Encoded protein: CASTMYSGNTIYF.

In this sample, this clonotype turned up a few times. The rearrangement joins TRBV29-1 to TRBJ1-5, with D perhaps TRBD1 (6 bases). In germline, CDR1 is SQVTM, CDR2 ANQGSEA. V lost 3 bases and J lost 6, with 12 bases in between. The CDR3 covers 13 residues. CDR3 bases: TGCAGCGTTGATGCAGGGGTAGGTCAGCCCCAGCATTTT. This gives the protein CSVDAGVGQPQHF. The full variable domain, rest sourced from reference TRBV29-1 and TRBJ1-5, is SAVISQKPSRDICQRGTSLTIQCQVDSQVTMMFWYRQQPGQSLTLIATANQGSEATYESGFVIDKFPISRPNLTFSTLTVSNMSPEDSSIYLCSVDAGVGQPQHFGDGTRLSIL.

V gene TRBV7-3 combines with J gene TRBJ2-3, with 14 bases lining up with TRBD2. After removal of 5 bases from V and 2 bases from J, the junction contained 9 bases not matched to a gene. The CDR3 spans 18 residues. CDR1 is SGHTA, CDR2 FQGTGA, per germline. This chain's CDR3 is CASSEFPGLAGDTDTQYF. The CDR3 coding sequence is TGTGCCAGCAGCGAATTCCCGGGACTAGCGGGAGACACAGATACGCAGTATTTT.

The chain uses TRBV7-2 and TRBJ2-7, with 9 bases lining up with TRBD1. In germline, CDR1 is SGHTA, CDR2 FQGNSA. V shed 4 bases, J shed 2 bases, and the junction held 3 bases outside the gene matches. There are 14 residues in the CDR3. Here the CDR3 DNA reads TGTGCCAGCAGCTCACGACAGGGGGCCTACGAGCAGTACGTC. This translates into CASSSRQGAYEQYV.